These 31 T cell receptor beta chains came from one sample sequenced in a study of cytomegalovirus exposure and HLA in healthy donors. Vbeta (60) and Jbeta (13) primers were used in the PCR. Clones were read by immunoSEQ multiplex PCR, and TCRdb kept only the in-frame ones, dropping some. The table shows some 130,000 clones, with roughly two thirds occurring only once. Sequenced input: PBMCs. Receptors were obtained from a man aged 25-45 years in good health and CMV-seropositive.

This clone was detected a few times. The rearrangement links TRBV29-1 to TRBJ2-3; D is unresolved. The germline V gene encodes CDR1 SQVTM and CDR2 ANQGSEA. The CDR3 consists of 12 residues. V lost 5 bases and J lost 2, with 8 bases in between. The CDR3 is CSVSKNTDTQYF. The CDR3 nucleotides read TGCAGCGTTTCTAAGAACACAGATACGCAGTATTTT.

This clone was detected a few times. The J gene is TRBJ2-1, the V gene TRBV5-6; weak D call: TRBD2 (6 bases). The V end was cut by 4 bases, the J end by 3 bases, with 20 bases between. Per the germline V gene, CDR1 is SGHDT and CDR2 is YYEEEE. This CDR3 is 17 amino acids long. Here the CDR3 reads CASSPAGGRWGYNEQFF. In DNA form, the CDR3 reads TGTGCCAGCAGCCCAGCCGGGGGACGGTGGGGCTACAATGAGCAGTTCTTC.

CDR3 bases: TGTGCCAGCAGGCCTGGACTAGCGGGCACTGAAGCCGAGCAGTACTTC. Its translation: CASRPGLAGTEAEQYF. The rearrangement joins TRBV5-4 to TRBJ2-7, with 11 nucleotides matching TRBD2. Germline V lookup: CDR1 SGHNT, CDR2 YYREEE (reference sequence). The V gene end was trimmed by 5 bases and the J gene end by 6 bases; junction bases not matched to a gene: 13. This CDR3 has 16 amino acids.

There are a few counts of this clone. The V and J genes are TRBV11-1 and TRBJ2-5; 7 bases fit TRBD2. Germline CDR1 and CDR2: SGHAT and FQDESV (reference sequence). V gave up 5 bases and J gave up 3 bases; unmatched junction bases: 9. CDR3 length equals 15 residues. The CDR3 DNA reads as TGTGCCAGCAGCCCCTCGGCGGGGGAGGAAGAGACCCAGTACTTC. As protein: CASSPSAGEEETQYF.

The chain has TRBV2 and TRBJ1-5; 7 bases map to TRBD1. The CDR3 totals 15 residues. V was pared by 6 bases and J by 7 bases, with 12 bases of the junction left unmatched. Per germline, CDR1 SNHLY and CDR2 FYNNEI. The CDR3 coding sequence is TGTGCCAGCAGGGTAGGGACAGTCCTCCAGCAGCCCCAGCATTTT. Amino acid sequence: CASRVGTVLQQPQHF. The full variable domain, with the rest looked up from reference TRBV2 and TRBJ1-5, is EPEVTQTPSHQVTQMGQEVILRCVPISNHLYFYWYRQILGQKVEFLVSFYNNEISEKSEIFDDQFSVERPDGSNFTLKIRSTKLEDSAMYFCASRVGTVLQQPQHFGDGTRLSIL.

J is TRBJ2-3 and V is TRBV6-5; 7 bases match TRBD2. CDR1 and CDR2 (germline): MNHEY, SVGAGI. There are 15 residues in the CDR3. V gave up 7 bases and J gave up 10 bases; unmatched junction bases: 17. CDR3 sequence reads: CASNPGAGPSEAQYF. The DNA of the CDR3 is TGTGCCAGCAACCCGGGAGCGGGACCCAGTGAGGCGCAGTATTTT.

The chain is built from TRBV7-3 and TRBJ1-1; D may be TRBD1 (6 bases). The CDR3 is 14 residues long. Germline assignment: CDR1 SGHTA and CDR2 FQGTGA. Trimming pared 6 bases from V and 2 bases from J, leaving 13 bases between. CDR3 residues: CASSSTGYNTEAFF. Here the CDR3 DNA reads TGTGCCAGCAGTTCTACAGGGTACAACACTGAAGCTTTCTTT. Based on the CDR3 plus reference TRBV7-3 and TRBJ1-1, the full variable domain is GAGVSQTPSNKVTEKGKYVELRCDPISGHTALYWYRQSLGQGPEFLIYFQGTGAADDSGLPNDRFFAVRPEGSVSTLKIQRTERGDSAVYLCASSSTGYNTEAFFGQGTRLTVV.

The chain links TRBV5-1 to TRBJ1-2; the D gene is possibly TRBD1 (6 bases). The CDR3 contains 14 residues. V lost 3 bases to trimming and J lost 7 bases, with 16 bases between them. Germline CDR1 and CDR2: SGHRS and YFSETQ. The CDR3 reads CASSSTGFESGYTF. CDR3 in DNA: TGCGCCAGCAGCTCAACAGGGTTTGAGTCTGGCTACACCTTC.

The chain is built from TRBV5-5 and TRBJ1-1; D may be TRBD1 (6 bases). The CDR3 runs to 15 residues. V shed 2 bases and J shed 6 bases, with 17 bases lying between them. Germline CDR1 and CDR2: SGHKS and YYEKEE (reference sequence). In DNA, the CDR3 is TGTGCCAGCAGCTTCTGGGGGGGCGCAGGGGCTGAAGCTTTCTTT. Amino acid sequence: CASSFWGGAGAEAFF.

This clone showed up just once. The V gene is TRBV6-1, the J gene TRBJ1-1, with TRBD1 matching over 9 bases. This CDR3 has 16 residues. The V segment lost 3 bases and the J segment 1 base; nucleotides outside the gene matches: 6. CDR1 and CDR2 (germline): MNHNS, SASEGT. The CDR3 here is CASSDGTGRGNTEAFF. CDR3 nucleotides: TGTGCCAGCAGTGACGGGACAGGGAGGGGGAACACTGAAGCTTTCTTT.

This chain uses TRBV10-3 with TRBJ2-3, with 10 positions matching TRBD1. V shed 0 bases and J 5 bases; nucleotides not matched to a gene: 8. The CDR3 is 17 residues long. Germline lookup yields CDR1 ENHRY and CDR2 SYGVKD. CDR3 protein: CAISESSVGQGKDTQYF. The CDR3 coding sequence is TGTGCCATCAGTGAGTCAAGTGTGGGACAGGGGAAAGATACGCAGTATTTT.

This sequence joins TRBV9 and TRBJ2-3; 11 bases fit TRBD1. J was trimmed by 6 bases and V by 3 bases; bases with no gene match: 9. Germline CDR1 and CDR2: SGDLS and YYNGEE. The CDR3 consists of 16 residues. The CDR3 sequence is CASSATGTGGADTQYF. CDR3 DNA: TGTGCCAGCAGCGCAACCGGGACAGGGGGGGCGGATACGCAGTATTTT.

The V gene is TRBV13, the J gene TRBJ2-7, with TRBD2 matching over 7 bases. The V gene's germline CDR1 is PRHDT and CDR2 FYEKMQ (reference sequence). The V gene end was trimmed by 0 bases and the J gene end by 3 bases; junction bases not matched to a gene: 2. This CDR3 contains 14 residues. The CDR3 DNA is TGTGCCAGCAGCTTAGGGGTAGCGGGCTACGAGCAGTACTTC. Amino acids: CASSLGVAGYEQYF.

The genes are TRBV5-8 and TRBJ2-7; D unresolved. Germline V CDR1 and CDR2: SGHTS, YDEGEE. Trimming stripped 5 bases from V and 3 bases from J, with 9 bases between. The CDR3 consists of 12 residues. The CDR3 DNA follows: TGTGCCAGCAGTTTCGACATCTACGAGCAGTACTTC. It encodes CASSFDIYEQYF.

The gene calls are TRBV5-1 and TRBJ2-2; D perhaps matches TRBD2 (6 bases). CDR1 is SGHRS and CDR2 is YFSETQ in the germline V gene. This CDR3 comprises 14 residues. V was clipped by 2 bases and J by 3 bases, with 8 bases between them. The CDR3 loop is CASSFRGDTGELFF. CDR3 sequence (DNA): TGCGCCAGCAGCTTTCGCGGGGACACCGGGGAGCTGTTTTTT.

This clone has more than one count but fewer than ten. J is TRBJ1-6 and V is TRBV5-1, with TRBD1 as a possible D gene (6 bases). Trimming left V 1 base short and J 8 bases short, with 13 bases between. CDR3 length equals 15 residues. Germline assignment: CDR1 SGHRS and CDR2 YFSETQ. For the CDR3, the DNA is TGCGCCAGCAGCTTGATACAGGGTTTTGATTCACCCCTCCACTTT. As protein: CASSLIQGFDSPLHF.

This chain joins TRBV9 and TRBJ2-3; D is possibly TRBD2 (5 bases). V dropped 7 bases and J dropped 1 base, with 10 bases sitting between them. The CDR3 is made up of 13 amino acids. Germline lookup yields CDR1 SGDLS and CDR2 YYNGEE. CDR3 nucleotide sequence: TGTGCCAGCGAGGGCGACGGCACAGATACGCAGTATTTT. Its translation: CASEGDGTDTQYF. The full variable domain, its missing parts supplied by reference TRBV9 and TRBJ2-3, is DSGVTQTPKHLITATGQRVTLRCSPRSGDLSVYWYQQSLDQGLQFLIQYYNGEERAKGNILERFSAQQFPDLHSELNLSSLELGDSALYFCASEGDGTDTQYFGPGTRLTVL.

The sample holds many counts of this clone. The chain employs TRBV4-3 and TRBJ2-1, with TRBD2 matching 7 bases. This CDR3 has 15 residues. V dropped 0 bases and J dropped 5; count of bases not matched to a gene: 4. CDR1 and CDR2 (germline): LGHNA, YSLEER. CDR3 in amino acids: CASSQEPSGHNEQFF. Written as DNA, the CDR3 is TGCGCCAGCAGCCAAGAGCCTAGCGGACACAATGAGCAGTTCTTC.

The sample holds a few counts of this clone. The chain joins TRBV5-1 to TRBJ2-5; maybe TRBD1 (6 bases). The CDR3 loop spans 16 amino acids. V lost 2 bases and J lost 10, with 24 bases in between. CDR1 and CDR2 from the germline V gene are SGHRS and YFSETQ. The CDR3 DNA follows: TGCGCCAGCAGCTTACAGCCCGGGACACTCCTGGGGGACCAGTACTTC. Amino acids: CASSLQPGTLLGDQYF.

The chain joins TRBV5-4 to TRBJ1-4, with a possible D match to TRBD1 (6 bases). The CDR3 runs 14 residues. Germline V gene data show CDR1 as SGHNT and CDR2 as YYREEE (reference sequence). Trimming took 0 bases from V and 5 from J, leaving 8 bases between them. The CDR3 DNA reads TGTGCCAGCAGCTTGGAGGGGGAGAATGAAAAACTGTTTTTT. Translated, it gives CASSLEGENEKLFF.

The V and J genes are TRBV5-1 and TRBJ1-1, with 8 bases lining up with TRBD1. This CDR3 is 13 amino acids long. J lost 11 bases, V lost 0 bases, and 6 bases had no gene match. Per germline, CDR1 SGHRS and CDR2 YFSETQ. In DNA, the CDR3 is TGCGCCAGCAGCTTGGAACAGGGGGTAGGGGCTTTCTTT. Translating it yields CASSLEQGVGAFF. Full variable domain (missing parts from reference TRBV5-1 and TRBJ1-1): KAGVTQTPRYLIKTRGQQVTLSCSPISGHRSVSWYQQTPGQGLQFLFEYFSETQRNKGNFPGRFSGRQFSNSRSEMNVSTLELGDSALYLCASSLEQGVGAFFGQGTRLTVV.

The chain links TRBV5-1 to TRBJ1-1; D is ambiguous. Germline CDR1 is SGHRS and CDR2 is YFSETQ. This CDR3 spans 13 amino acids. V shed 0 bases and J shed 4 bases, with 7 bases lying between them. In DNA form, the CDR3 reads TGCGCCAGCAGCTTGGGGTTGAGCACTGAAGCTTTCTTT. Its translation: CASSLGLSTEAFF.

This rearrangement joins TRBV4-2 to TRBJ2-7; maybe TRBD1 (5 bases). V lost 2 bases and J 6 bases, leaving 14 bases between the germline ends. In germline, CDR1 is LGHNA, CDR2 YNFKEQ. This CDR3 is built from 14 residues. CDR3: CASSQMDTAGEQYF. CDR3 nucleotides: TGTGCCAGCAGCCAAATGGACACAGCAGGCGAGCAGTACTTC.

V gene TRBV7-8 combines with J gene TRBJ2-1; TRBD1 matches at 7 bases. V lost 3 bases and J lost 14; bases outside the gene matches: 19. Per germline, CDR1 SGHVS and CDR2 FQNEAQ. The CDR3 extends over 16 amino acids. The CDR3 is CASSFSNPGTDGKKFF. The CDR3 DNA reads as TGTGCCAGCAGCTTCTCGAACCCCGGGACAGACGGTAAGAAGTTCTTC.

This chain links TRBV27 with TRBJ2-2; the match to TRBD2 covers 7 bases. V lost 3 bases to trimming and J lost 4 bases; unmatched junction nucleotides: 2. CDR1 is MNHEY and CDR2 is SMNVEV in the germline V gene (reference sequence). This CDR3 comprises 14 residues. CDR3 protein: CASSLIAGTGELFF. DNA of the CDR3: TGTGCCAGCAGTTTGATAGCGGGCACCGGGGAGCTGTTTTTT.

This chain connects TRBV2 to TRBJ2-1; D possibly corresponds to TRBD2 (6 bases). The CDR3 contains 14 residues. Trimming stripped 4 bases from V and 7 bases from J, with 14 bases between. Looked up from germline, CDR1 is SNHLY and CDR2 is FYNNEI. CDR3 in DNA: TGTGCCAGCAGTGGGGGACTCGGTGTAAATGAGCAGTTCTTC. This gives the protein CASSGGLGVNEQFF.

The gene calls are TRBV7-2 and TRBJ2-5, with 8 bases that match TRBD2. The length of the CDR3 is 15 residues. The germline gives CDR1 SGHTA, CDR2 FQGNSA. Trimming at V came to 4 bases and at J to 4 bases, leaving 8 bases not matched to a gene. The DNA for the CDR3 is TGTGCCAGCAGCTCTAGCGGGTGGTTGGGAGAGACCCAGTACTTC. The encoded protein is CASSSSGWLGETQYF.

Details on this clone: The sample carries other DNA sequences with the same CDR3. The chain uses TRBV7-9 and TRBJ1-2; D is possibly TRBD1 (6 bases). Germline CDR1 is SEHNR and CDR2 is FQNEAQ (reference sequence). The CDR3 is 14 amino acids. Trimming took 5 bases from V and 1 from J, leaving 11 bases between them. The CDR3 bases are TGTGCCAGCAGCCTCGGACAGAGTAACTATGGCTACACCTTC. Amino acids: CASSLGQSNYGYTF.

This clone was observed a handful of times. With a much larger clone just one base away, this may be a read error. The V gene is TRBV6-1, the J gene TRBJ2-6; the D is unclear. Trimming left V 4 bases short and J 0 bases short, with 4 bases between. There are 14 residues in the CDR3. Germline CDR1 is MNHNS and CDR2 is SASEGT. CDR3 DNA sequence: TGTGCCAGCAGTGGGAGCTCTGGGGCCAACGTCCTGACTTTC. The encoded protein is CASSGSSGANVLTF.

This clone was seen once. The chain recombines TRBV11-2 with TRBJ2-5; TRBD1 agrees at 7 bases. J was trimmed by 5 bases and V by 5 bases; bases with no gene match: 8. CDR1 SGHAT and CDR2 FQNNGV come from the germline V gene. CDR3 length: 14 amino acids. CDR3 in DNA: TGTGCCAGCAGCACTTACAGGGGCGGGGAGACCCAGTACTTC. Protein product: CASSTYRGGETQYF.

This clone was found a few times. The chain uses TRBV7-9 and TRBJ1-2; no definite D call. This CDR3 has 12 amino acids. Looked up from germline, CDR1 is SEHNR and CDR2 is FQNEAQ (reference sequence). V gave up 1 base and J gave up 7 bases, with 7 bases separating them. The CDR3, as DNA: TGTGCCAGCAGCTTAGACTACTCTGGCTACACCTTC. This encodes CASSLDYSGYTF.